This TCR beta chain emerged from a study of T cells in Graves' hyperthyroidism and ophthalmopathy. Overall study results and limits: Stable hyperthyroidism and ophthalmopathy were separated using 13 V-J signatures. The blood repertoire included most of the expanded thyroid clonotypes above 0.001.

To note about this clonotype: What it recognizes is unknown.

RNA transcripts were the template for amplifying TCR beta CDR3 regions. In the first-round RT-PCR of the TCR CDR3, the HTBI primer set was used. TCRdb itself ran the multiplex PCR reads through MiXCR, one entry per CDR3 protein. Among about 660,000 distinct CDR3 sequences listed, over 40% were seen once. Investigators excluded patients with uncontrolled infection, other autoimmune disease, pregnancy or lactation. Clinical symptoms, serum thyroxine and TRAb, thyroid ultrasound and orbital computed tomography were used for the diagnoses. Germline V lookup: CDR1 SGHTA, CDR2 FQGNSA. The CDR3 consists of 13 residues. V was shortened by 2 bases and J by 7 bases, with 11 bases between the two germline ends.

The chain has TRBV7-2 and TRBJ2-5; possibly TRBD2 for D (7 bases). Sequences were obtained from peripheral blood or thyroid tissue (not recorded which). This TCR came from an adult man with Graves' disease, either hyperthyroidism or ophthalmopathy (not recorded which). The CDR3 coding sequence is TGTGCCAGCAGCTTATGGGGGGGGCGGACCCAGTACTTC. Amino acid sequence: CASSLWGGRTQYF.